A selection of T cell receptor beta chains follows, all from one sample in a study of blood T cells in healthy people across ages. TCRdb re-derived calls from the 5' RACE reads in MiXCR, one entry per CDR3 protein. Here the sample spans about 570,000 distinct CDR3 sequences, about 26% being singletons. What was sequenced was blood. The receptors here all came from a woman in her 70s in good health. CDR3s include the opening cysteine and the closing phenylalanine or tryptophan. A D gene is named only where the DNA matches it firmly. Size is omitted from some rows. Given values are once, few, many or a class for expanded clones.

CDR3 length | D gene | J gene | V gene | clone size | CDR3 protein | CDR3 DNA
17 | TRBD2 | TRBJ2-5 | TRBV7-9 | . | CASSPTNSGGAKETQYF | TGTGCCAGCAGCCCCACGAATAGCGGGGGGGCAAAGGAGACCCAGTACTTC
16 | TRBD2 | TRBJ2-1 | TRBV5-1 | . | CASSPLAGGAEHEQFF | TGCGCCAGCAGCCCTCTAGCGGGGGGGGCTGAGCATGAGCAGTTCTTC
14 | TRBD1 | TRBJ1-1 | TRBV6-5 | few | CASSPDRVRIRAFF | TGTGCCAGCAGCCCCGACAGGGTTAGAATACGAGCTTTCTTT
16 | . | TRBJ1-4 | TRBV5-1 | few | CASSSNTAVSNEKLFF | TGCGCCAGCAGCTCCAATACAGCCGTCTCTAATGAAAAACTGTTTTTT
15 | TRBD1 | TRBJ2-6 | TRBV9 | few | CASGQGAIGANVLTF | TGTGCCAGCGGACAGGGGGCCATTGGGGCCAACGTCCTGACTTTC
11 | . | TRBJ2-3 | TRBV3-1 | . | CASEPTATQYF | TGTGCCAGCGAGCCCACGGCTACGCAGTATTTT
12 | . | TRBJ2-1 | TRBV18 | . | CASSATSDEQFF | TGTGCCAGCTCAGCAACCTCGGATGAGCAGTTCTTC
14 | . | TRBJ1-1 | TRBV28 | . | CASRTGGVNTEAFF | TGTGCCAGCAGGACGGGAGGCGTGAACACTGAAGCTTTCTTT
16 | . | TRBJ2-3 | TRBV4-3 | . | CASSLEGGDGADTQYF | TGCGCCAGCAGCCTTGAAGGTGGGGATGGCGCAGATACGCAGTATTTT
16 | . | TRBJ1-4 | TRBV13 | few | CASSLGPRTDNEKLFF | TGTGCCAGCAGCTTAGGCCCCCGGACAGATAATGAAAAACTGTTTTTT
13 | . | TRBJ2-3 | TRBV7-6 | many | CASSQAAPDTQYF | TGTGCCAGCAGCCAAGCAGCCCCAGATACGCAGTATTTT
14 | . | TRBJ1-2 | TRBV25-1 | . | CASSDRTAVYGYTF | TGTGCCAGCAGCGACAGGACAGCCGTTTATGGCTACACCTTC
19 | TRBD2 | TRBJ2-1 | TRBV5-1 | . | CASSLVSAGGFLTYNEQFF | TGCGCCAGCAGCTTGGTATCGGCGGGGGGGTTTTTGACCTACAATGAGCAGTTCTTC
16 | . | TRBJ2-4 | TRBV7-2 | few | CASSPRLTRAKNIQYF | TGTGCCAGCAGCCCCCGCTTGACCAGAGCCAAAAACATTCAGTACTTC
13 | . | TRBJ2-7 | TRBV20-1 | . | CSARGDTFYEQYF | TGCAGTGCTAGGGGGGACACCTTCTACGAGCAGTACTTC
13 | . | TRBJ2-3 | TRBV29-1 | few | CSVESSRADTQYF | TGCAGCGTTGAAAGTAGCAGGGCAGATACGCAGTATTTT
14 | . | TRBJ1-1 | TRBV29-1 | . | CSVESIGLDTEAFF | TGCAGCGTTGAGAGTATAGGGTTGGACACTGAAGCTTTCTTT
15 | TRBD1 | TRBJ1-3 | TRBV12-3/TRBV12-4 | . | CASSSQGASGNTIYF | TGTGCCAGCAGTTCCCAGGGGGCTAGTGGAAACACCATATATTTT
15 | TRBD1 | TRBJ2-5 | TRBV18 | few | CASSPGTGGRETQYF | TGTGCCAGCTCACCCGGGACAGGGGGCAGAGAGACCCAGTACTTC
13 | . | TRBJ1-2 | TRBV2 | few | CASSSLGYGGYTF | TGTGCCAGCAGTTCCTTGGGGTATGGTGGCTACACCTTC
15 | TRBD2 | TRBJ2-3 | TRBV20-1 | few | CSARSASGGTGTQYF | TGCAGTGCTAGATCAGCTAGCGGGGGTACGGGTACGCAGTATTTT
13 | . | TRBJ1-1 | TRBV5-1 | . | CASRTLMNTEAFF | TGCGCCAGCAGGACCCTCATGAACACTGAAGCTTTCTTT
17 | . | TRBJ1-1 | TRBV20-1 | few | CSARSTGGVRVNTEAFF | TGCAGTGCTAGATCCACCGGGGGTGTGAGGGTTAACACTGAAGCTTTCTTT